Shown below are 20 T cell receptor beta chains from a single sample sequenced in a study of T-cell memory formation after mild COVID-19. TCRdb re-derived calls from the 5' RACE reads in MiXCR, one entry per CDR3 protein. The profile shows 200,000 to 300,000 distinct CDR3 sequences, around 17% of them singletons. The sequenced sample consisted of PBMCs or a T cell subset sorted from them (not recorded which). These receptors were obtained from a man aged 18 to 30 who had mild COVID-19 (a few samples of this study predate the infection). Cell type and time point are not known.

The chain combines TRBV19 with TRBJ1-1, with 8 bases fitting TRBD1. The CDR3 is made up of 14 amino acids. Losses at the gene ends were 5 bases for V and 5 bases for J; bases not matched to a gene: 7. The germline gives CDR1 LNHDA, CDR2 SQIVND (reference sequence). The CDR3 is CASSRQGLLTEAFF. The DNA for the CDR3 is TGTGCCAGTAGTCGACAGGGGTTGCTTACTGAAGCTTTCTTT.

This clonotype came up a few times. J is TRBJ2-7 and V is TRBV5-1; D remains ambiguous. The germline CDR1 and CDR2 sequences are SGHRS and YFSETQ. The CDR3 runs 16 residues. The V end lost 0 bases, the J end lost 3 bases, and 16 bases lay between the germline ends. The CDR3 bases are TGCGCCAGCAGCTTGGCCACCACGAACCTCCTCTACGAGCAGTACGTC. It specifies CASSLATTNLLYEQYV.

The chain employs TRBV6-1 and TRBJ1-4, with D unclear. V was pared by 6 bases and J by 8 bases, with 7 bases between. Germline V gene data show CDR1 as MNHNS and CDR2 as SASEGT. The CDR3 extends over 11 amino acids. The CDR3 DNA reads TGTGCCAGCAGGCTCGGCGAAAAACTGTTTTTT. This codes for CASRLGEKLFF.

The chain employs TRBV5-5 and TRBJ1-1, with D maybe TRBD1 (6 bases). V lost 4 bases, J lost 0 bases, and 13 bases lay in between. This CDR3 is 15 amino acids long. Germline assignment: CDR1 SGHKS and CDR2 YYEKEE (reference sequence). CDR3 region: CASSPQTGVNTEAFF. As DNA, the CDR3 is TGTGCCAGCAGCCCGCAGACAGGAGTGAACACTGAAGCTTTCTTT. The full variable domain, rest sourced from reference TRBV5-5 and TRBJ1-1, is DAGVTQSPTHLIKTRGQQVTLRCSPISGHKSVSWYQQVLGQGPQFIFQYYEKEERGRGNFPDRFSARQFPNYSSELNVNALLLGDSALYLCASSPQTGVNTEAFFGQGTRLTVV.

This clonotype occurred many times. This chain links TRBV7-6 with TRBJ2-1; D unclear. The CDR3 has 13 residues. The V end lost 1 base, the J end lost 6 bases, and 7 bases lay between the germline ends. Germline V lookup: CDR1 SGHVS, CDR2 FNYEAQ. The CDR3 protein is CASSLGLVNEQFF. Here the CDR3 DNA reads TGTGCCAGCAGCTTAGGGCTAGTCAATGAGCAGTTCTTC.

This chain connects TRBV10-3 to TRBJ2-5, with TRBD2 identical over 11 bases. This CDR3 region has 16 residues. The trim removed 3 bases at V and 1 base at J, leaving 4 bases unmatched. Germline V gives CDR1 ENHRY, CDR2 SYGVKD. The CDR3 spells CAISDPLAGGQETQYF. The DNA of the CDR3 is TGTGCCATCAGTGACCCGCTAGCGGGGGGCCAAGAGACCCAGTACTTC.

This clonotype was observed at least ten times. The CDR3 here is CASSLGQGAWGEQFF. The CDR3 DNA sequence: TGTGCCAGCAGCTTAGGGCAGGGGGCTTGGGGTGAGCAGTTCTTC. The chain combines TRBV7-8 with TRBJ2-1; the match to TRBD1 covers 8 bases. The CDR3 covers 15 residues. Germline V gene data show CDR1 as SGHVS and CDR2 as FQNEAQ. Unmatched junction bases numbered 8, after V lost 1 base and J lost 9 bases.

This clonotype was detected a few times. V is TRBV7-9 and J is TRBJ2-1; D is unclear. The CDR3 extends over 14 amino acids. V gave up 5 bases and J gave up 4 bases, with 12 bases separating them. In germline, CDR1 is SEHNR, CDR2 FQNEAQ (reference sequence). CDR3 in amino acids: CASSGVGSYNEQFF. DNA for the CDR3: TGTGCCAGCAGCGGGGTGGGGTCATACAATGAGCAGTTCTTC. The whole variable domain, filled in from reference TRBV7-9 and TRBJ2-1, reads DTGVSQNPRHKITKRGQNVTFRCDPISEHNRLYWYRQTLGQGPEFLTYFQNEAQLEKSRLLSDRFSAERPKGSFSTLEIQRTEQGDSAMYLCASSGVGSYNEQFFGPGTRLTVL.

This chain's CDR3 is CASSHGGQAPSYEQYV. CDR3 DNA: TGTGCCAGCAGTCACGGAGGACAGGCGCCCTCCTACGAGCAGTACGTC. This chain uses TRBV6-6 with TRBJ2-7; 7 nucleotides agree with TRBD1. The CDR3 totals 16 residues. CDR1 and CDR2 (germline): MNHNY, SVGAGI (reference sequence). After removal of 5 bases from V and 0 bases from J, the junction contained 10 bases not matched to a gene.

This clonotype was recorded a few times. This chain uses TRBV7-9 with TRBJ1-1; weak D call: TRBD1 (6 bases). V dropped 3 bases and J dropped 1 base, with 15 bases sitting between them. CDR3 length equals 16 residues. Germline loops: CDR1 SEHNR, CDR2 FQNEAQ (reference sequence). The CDR3 DNA sequence: TGTGCCAGCAGCTTTTCGAGGACAGTGCGGAACACTGAAGCTTTCTTT. Residues: CASSFSRTVRNTEAFF.

The rearrangement links TRBV7-9 to TRBJ2-2; D could derive from TRBD1 or TRBD2 (5 bases each). V lost 2 bases to trimming and J lost 10 bases, with 17 bases between them. The CDR3 sequence is 15 residues long. CDR1 SEHNR and CDR2 FQNEAQ come from the germline V gene (reference sequence). CDR3 sequence (DNA): TGTGCCAGCAGCTTATATTCGGGGCAAAGCGAGGAGCTGTTTTTT. Amino acid sequence: CASSLYSGQSEELFF.

The chain has TRBV6-5 and TRBJ2-1; TRBD2 agrees at 7 bases. CDR1 is MNHEY, CDR2 SVGAGI, per germline. The CDR3 is made up of 16 amino acids. V shed 6 bases, J shed 10 bases, and the junction held 18 bases outside the gene matches. The CDR3 DNA is TGTGCCAGCAGGCAATCTAGCGGAACTTCCTTTGGCGAGCAGTTCTTC. It codes for CASRQSSGTSFGEQFF.

This clonotype was observed at least ten times. This chain links TRBV19 with TRBJ2-5; maybe TRBD1 (5 bases). The CDR3 spans 13 residues. V was shortened by 2 bases and J by 5 bases, with 9 bases between the two germline ends. Germline V gene sequence: CDR1 LNHDA, CDR2 SQIVND (reference sequence). CDR3 in DNA: TGTGCCAGTAGTATAAGGGGTACGGAGACCCAGTACTTC. Translated, it gives CASSIRGTETQYF.

In this sample, this clonotype turned up a few times. The gene calls are TRBV7-9 and TRBJ2-1, with D unclear. The ends were cut back, 4 bases at V and 5 bases at J, with 9 bases in the middle. This CDR3 has 13 residues. CDR1 is SEHNR and CDR2 is FQNEAQ in the germline V gene (reference sequence). CDR3 bases: TGTGCCAGCAGCTCGCGTTGGAACAATGAGCAGTTCTTC. The encoded protein is CASSSRWNNEQFF.

Only a few counts were recorded for this clonotype. V gene TRBV10-3 combines with J gene TRBJ2-1, with D possibly being TRBD1 or TRBD2 (6 bases each). Germline CDR1 ENHRY, CDR2 SYGVKD. V dropped 9 bases and J dropped 6 bases, with 18 bases sitting between them. CDR3 size: 14 residues. The CDR3 nucleotides are TGTGCCATGGATGGGGGCCAGGGAGGCAATGAGCAGTTCTTC. As protein: CAMDGGQGGNEQFF.

The V and J genes are TRBV9 and TRBJ1-5; D is uncertain. CDR3 length: 15 amino acids. Trimming stripped 2 bases from V and 3 bases from J, with 12 bases between. In germline, CDR1 is SGDLS, CDR2 YYNGEE. In DNA form, the CDR3 reads TGTGCCAGCAGCGTGAAGGGCGGTGTCAATCAGCCCCAGCATTTT. It encodes CASSVKGGVNQPQHF. Full variable domain (remainder filled in from reference TRBV9 and TRBJ1-5): DSGVTQTPKHLITATGQRVTLRCSPRSGDLSVYWYQQSLDQGLQFLIQYYNGEERAKGNILERFSAQQFPDLHSELNLSSLELGDSALYFCASSVKGGVNQPQHFGDGTRLSIL.

This clonotype turned up a few times. The chain couples TRBV7-2 to TRBJ1-4; the D gene is possibly TRBD1 (6 bases). The CDR3 runs 14 residues. V gave up 6 bases and J gave up 8 bases, with 16 bases separating them. From germline, CDR1 is SGHTA and CDR2 FQGNSA. The CDR3 DNA follows: TGTGCCAGCAGACGACAGGAGGGAGTCGAAAAACTGTTTTTT. Translating gives CASRRQEGVEKLFF.

The rearrangement links TRBV9 to TRBJ2-3; D is uncertain. Germline-derived CDR1 and CDR2 are SGDLS and YYNGEE. V shed 0 bases and J shed 4 bases, with 6 bases lying between them. CDR3 length: 13 residues. The CDR3 DNA is TGTGCCAGCAGCGTAGCTACGGCAGATACGCAGTATTTT. Amino acid sequence: CASSVATADTQYF. Filled out from reference TRBV9 and TRBJ2-3, the complete variable domain reads DSGVTQTPKHLITATGQRVTLRCSPRSGDLSVYWYQQSLDQGLQFLIQYYNGEERAKGNILERFSAQQFPDLHSELNLSSLELGDSALYFCASSVATADTQYFGPGTRLTVL.

V usage is TRBV5-1 and J usage is TRBJ2-7; possibly TRBD1 for D (6 bases). The CDR3 runs 14 residues. V lost 4 bases and J lost 3, with 14 bases in between. The germline V gene encodes CDR1 SGHRS and CDR2 YFSETQ. The CDR3 reads CASSLARDNYEQYF. DNA for the CDR3: TGCGCCAGCAGCCTAGCCCGGGACAACTACGAGCAGTACTTC.

This clonotype has more than one count but fewer than ten. CDR3 residues: CASSLGSGLWETQYF. Here the CDR3 DNA reads TGTGCCAGCAGCTTAGGGTCGGGGCTCTGGGAGACCCAGTACTTC. V and J are TRBV7-2 and TRBJ2-5; D could derive from TRBD1 or TRBD2 (5 bases each). The CDR3 is made up of 15 amino acids. V lost 1 base, J lost 5 bases, and 14 bases lay in between. Per germline, CDR1 SGHTA and CDR2 FQGNSA.